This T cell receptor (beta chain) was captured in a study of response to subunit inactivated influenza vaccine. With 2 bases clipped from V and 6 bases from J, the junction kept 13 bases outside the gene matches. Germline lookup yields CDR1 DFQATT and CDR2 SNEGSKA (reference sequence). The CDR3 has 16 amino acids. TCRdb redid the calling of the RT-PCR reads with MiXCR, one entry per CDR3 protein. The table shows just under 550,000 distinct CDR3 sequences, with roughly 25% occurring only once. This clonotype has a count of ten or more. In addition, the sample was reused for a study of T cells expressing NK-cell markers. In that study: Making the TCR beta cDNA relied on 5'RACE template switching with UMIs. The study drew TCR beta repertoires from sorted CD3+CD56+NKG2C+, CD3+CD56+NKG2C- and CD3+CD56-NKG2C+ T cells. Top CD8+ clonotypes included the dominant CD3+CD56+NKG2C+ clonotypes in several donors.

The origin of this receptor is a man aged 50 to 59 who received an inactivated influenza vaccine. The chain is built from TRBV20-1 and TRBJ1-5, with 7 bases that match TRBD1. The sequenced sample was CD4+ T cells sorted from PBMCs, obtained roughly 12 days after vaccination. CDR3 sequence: CSARTTPDRDPQPQHF. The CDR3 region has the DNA TGCAGTGCTAGAACTACACCCGACAGGGACCCTCAGCCCCAGCATTTT.